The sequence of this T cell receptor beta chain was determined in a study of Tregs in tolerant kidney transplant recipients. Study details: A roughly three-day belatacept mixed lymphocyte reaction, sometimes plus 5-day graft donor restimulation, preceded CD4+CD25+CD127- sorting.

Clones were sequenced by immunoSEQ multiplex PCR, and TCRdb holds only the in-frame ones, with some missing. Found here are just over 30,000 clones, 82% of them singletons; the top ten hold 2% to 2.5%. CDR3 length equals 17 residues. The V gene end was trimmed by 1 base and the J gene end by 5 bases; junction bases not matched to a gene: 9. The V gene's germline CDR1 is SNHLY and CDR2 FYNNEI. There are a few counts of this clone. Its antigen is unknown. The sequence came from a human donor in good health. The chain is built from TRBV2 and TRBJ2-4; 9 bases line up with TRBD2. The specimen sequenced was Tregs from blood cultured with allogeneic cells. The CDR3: CASSEVGLAGPQNIQYF. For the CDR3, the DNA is TGTGCCAGCAGTGAAGTGGGGCTAGCGGGGCCGCAAAACATTCAGTACTTC.